This T cell receptor beta chain was identified in a study of T cells in Graves' hyperthyroidism and ophthalmopathy (dated by TCRdb to the late 2010s). A note on the overall study: Peripheral blood was sampled at the time of initial diagnosis, prior to any treatment. TCR V-J signatures able to tell the groups apart were searched for in a discovery cohort of 90 to 100 patients, of whom fewer than 45 had Graves' ophthalmopathy and roughly 57 had stable Graves' hyperthyroidism. After sampling, hyperthyroidism patients received methimazole starting at 30 mg daily, and ophthalmopathy patients received high-dose intravenous methylprednisolone. The roughly 100 discovery patients were randomly split 7:3 into training and test sets. In six Graves' hyperthyroidism patients, the study also compared T-cell repertoires from thyroid tissue with T-cell repertoires from blood. Whether ophthalmopathy could be predicted prospectively was tested in an independent validation cohort made up of about 18 hyperthyroidism patients plus 17 patients who later progressed to ophthalmopathy. The paper describes TCR Vbeta CDR3 sequencing of some 130 peripheral blood samples, made up of 43 ophthalmopathy patients, roughly 72 hyperthyroidism patients and 17 progressor patients. Overall results and qualifications from the work: Ophthalmopathy was separated from stable hyperthyroidism by a 13 V-J signature model, with 85% to 90% sensitivity and around 81% specificity obtained in cross-validation and 80%/75% obtained in testing. In validation, the model predicted progression to ophthalmopathy a median of about 6.8 months before onset, with about 71% sensitivity and roughly 77% specificity. Blood samples also contained most of the expanded thyroid clonotypes (frequency above 0.001), which suggests that blood repertoires may reflect thyroid immune responses. No statistical method was used to fix the sample size in advance, and group allocation was not hidden from the investigators.

Graves' hyperthyroidism was defined as stable when no progression to ophthalmopathy occurred over 18 months of follow-up. Hyperthyroidism patients were newly diagnosed, had a disease duration of under 2 months, and were aged 18 to 65 years. Exclusion was applied to patients with uncontrolled infections, other autoimmune diseases, pregnancy or lactation. Diagnoses were established on the basis of clinical symptoms, serum thyroxine and TRAb, thyroid ultrasound, and orbital computed tomography. Ficoll-Paque density gradient centrifugation was used to isolate PBMCs from about 10 ml of fresh peripheral blood. Trizol reagent was used to extract total RNA, and RNA quality was then checked on an Agilent 2100 Bioanalyzer. Trimming takes 0 bases off V and 7 bases off J; junction bases not matched to a gene: 2. There are 13 amino acids in the CDR3, from cysteine to phenylalanine inclusive. Only the CDR3 DNA is retained, 39 bases long and in frame from the first base. From the germline V gene, CDR1 is SGHRS and CDR2 is YFSETQ.

The TCR beta CDR3 regions were amplified from RNA transcripts. The TCR CDR3 was subjected to a first round of RT-PCR using the HTBI primer set and the Qiagen OneStep RT-PCR kit. Libraries were constructed in a second round of multiplex PCR, after which size selection and purification were carried out. Sequencing of the libraries was done on an Illumina HiSeq2000 using paired-end 100 bp reads. Concerning the study's data processing: SOAPnuke was used to process the raw data, throwing out any read that contained adapters or uncalled bases, had a mean Phred below 15, or lacked an exact constant-primer or identifier match. High-quality paired reads were merged using COPE v1.2.5, and each unique nucleotide sequence was defined as a clonotype. MiTCR v1.1 was used to align clonotypes to the IMGT TRBV, TRBD and TRBJ reference segments. The analysis included only V-J combinations with a frequency above 0.0001, which together covered 99.2% of the repertoires. A TCS score was defined as the ratio between F50 (clonal expansion) and ExV (chaos), using BLOSUM62-based TCRdist between CDR3 peptides within each V-J. Welch's t-statistics and random forest reduced 514 V-J features to 13, which were used in a naive Bayes classifier (R e1071). TCRdb redid the processing of the public reads, applying fastp at Q25 and MiXCR, and retained in-frame beta chains. CDR3 protein duplicates are merged, each entry listing the most common genes and DNA. The V and J calls were not made by the authors but by TCRdb's processing. This sample comprises 450,000 to 600,000 distinct CDR3 sequences, roughly 15% of them detected only once. 14% of the sample belongs to the ten largest clones.

In its sample, this clonotype was seen many times. What this receptor recognizes is not known. No per-base quality is available; no much larger clone lies one base away. The sample consisted of blood. The receptor was isolated from a middle-aged woman with Graves' hyperthyroidism. The chain uses TRBV5-1 and TRBJ1-1; a stretch of 8 junction bases matches TRBD1. The CDR3 sequence is CASSLDTGGEAFF. The DNA reads TGCGCCAGCAGCTTGGATACAGGGGGTGAAGCTTTCTTT.